This is a list of T cell receptor beta chains from one sample in a study of post-analysis software for immune sequencing data. TCRdb re-derived calls from the PCR reads in MiXCR, one entry per CDR3 protein. The sample carries some 800,000 distinct CDR3 sequences, 46% recorded once. The specimen sequenced was blood. The receptors here all came from a girl aged 5-17 years with multiple sclerosis. The CDR3 runs from the conserved cysteine through the conserved F or W. D genes are given only for firm matches. Not every row has a clone size; where given, it reads once, few, many or a size class.

j_call,v_call,clone_size,d_call,cdr3_aa,cdr3_nt
TRBJ2-5,TRBV30,-,-,CAWSSTGTYQETQYF,TGTGCCTGGAGCTCGACCGGGACATATCAAGAGACCCAGTACTTC
TRBJ1-2,TRBV7-2,-,TRBD1,CASSPDRGGSYGYTF,TGTGCCAGCAGCCCAGACAGGGGCGGATCCTATGGCTACACCTTC
TRBJ2-7,TRBV6-6,many,TRBD2,CASSHGASGNYEQYF,TGTGCCAGCAGCCACGGAGCCAGCGGGAACTACGAGCAGTACTTC
TRBJ1-2,TRBV27,-,TRBD1,CASSFGTGGGYTF,TGTGCCAGCAGTTTCGGGACAGGAGGCGGCTACACCTTC
TRBJ1-1,TRBV9,few,-,CASSVVRGVNTEAFF,TGTGCCAGCAGCGTAGTTCGGGGAGTGAACACTGAAGCTTTCTTT
TRBJ2-5,TRBV10-3,-,-,CAISRGETQYF,TGTGCCATCAGTAGGGGAGAGACCCAGTACTTC
TRBJ2-7,TRBV12-3/TRBV12-4,-,-,CASSPRTNGEQYF,TGTGCCAGCAGTCCCCGGACGAACGGCGAGCAGTACTTC
TRBJ2-6,TRBV7-2,-,-,CASSFTGTILSGANVLTF,TGTGCCAGCAGTTTCACCGGGACAATTCTCTCTGGGGCCAACGTCCTGACTTTC
TRBJ1-2,TRBV29-1,few,-,CSADGGGLYGYTF,TGCAGCGCCGACGGGGGTGGGCTCTATGGCTACACCTTC
TRBJ2-1,TRBV29-1,few,TRBD2,CSVEGGVYNEQFF,TGCAGCGTTGAGGGGGGGGTCTACAATGAGCAGTTCTTC
TRBJ2-7,TRBV12-3/TRBV12-4,few,TRBD1,CASLSVGTGGRFDPYEQYF,TGTGCCAGCTTATCTGTCGGGACAGGGGGCAGGTTTGATCCCTACGAGCAGTACTTC
TRBJ2-7,TRBV6-6,-,TRBD2,CASSYSTSGRSYEQYF,TGTGCCAGCAGTTATTCGACTAGCGGACGTTCCTACGAGCAGTACTTC
TRBJ1-2,TRBV12-3/TRBV12-4,-,TRBD1,CASSFGQGAGLGGYTF,TGTGCCAGCAGTTTTGGGCAGGGGGCCGGGCTGGGGGGCTACACCTTC
TRBJ1-5,TRBV30,-,-,CAWSSSWGAQVRQPQHF,TGTGCCTGGAGTTCGAGTTGGGGGGCCCAAGTGAGACAGCCCCAGCATTTT
TRBJ2-7,TRBV10-3,few,-,CAISGRQDSYEQYF,TGTGCCATCAGCGGACGACAGGACTCCTACGAGCAGTACTTC
TRBJ1-5,TRBV5-1,-,-,CASSLDGSLHQPQHF,TGCGCCAGCAGCTTGGATGGATCGCTCCATCAGCCCCAGCATTTT
TRBJ2-7,TRBV4-2,-,-,CASSQAVGYEQYF,TGTGCCAGCAGCCAAGCGGTCGGTTACGAGCAGTACTTC
TRBJ2-7,TRBV12-3/TRBV12-4,-,-,CASTVSAQLSYNEQYF,TGTGCCAGCACCGTCTCCGCCCAGCTCTCCTACAATGAGCAGTACTTC
TRBJ2-7,TRBV10-3,-,TRBD1,CAISDRGQGSHEQYF,TGTGCCATCAGTGACCGGGGACAGGGGAGCCACGAGCAGTACTTC
TRBJ2-2,TRBV7-9,-,-,CASSHIGGTGELFF,TGTGCCAGCAGCCACATCGGAGGGACCGGGGAGCTGTTTTTT
TRBJ2-1,TRBV7-6,once,TRBD2,CASSLGTSGSSSHNEQFF,TGTGCCAGCAGCTTAGGGACTAGCGGGAGTTCTTCCCACAATGAGCAGTTCTTC
TRBJ2-5,TRBV20-1,-,TRBD2,CSAHSLAGGETQYF,TGCAGTGCCCACTCACTAGCGGGCGGGGAGACCCAGTACTTC
TRBJ1-1,TRBV6-6,-,-,CASSAPGPRGAEAFF,TGTGCCAGCAGTGCCCCGGGACCCCGAGGCGCTGAAGCTTTCTTT
TRBJ2-3,TRBV7-2,few,TRBD2,CASSLRPVREASTDTQYF,TGTGCCAGCAGCTTACGACCCGTGCGGGAGGCAAGCACAGATACGCAGTATTTT
TRBJ1-2,TRBV6-1,-,-,CASSETGATGYTF,TGTGCCAGCAGTGAAACGGGAGCGACCGGCTACACCTTC
TRBJ1-1,TRBV5-1,-,-,CASSLGGSIEAFF,TGCGCCAGCAGCTTGGGGGGTAGCATTGAAGCTTTCTTT
TRBJ2-7,TRBV20-1,-,-,CSARRYRPGEQYF,TGCAGTGCTAGAAGGTACAGACCCGGCGAGCAGTACTTC
TRBJ1-2,TRBV29-1,-,-,CSVERDYGYTF,TGCAGCGTTGAGCGCGACTATGGCTACACCTTC
TRBJ2-7,TRBV24-1,-,TRBD1,CATSGPGDRSYNEQYF,TGTGCCACCAGTGGCCCGGGGGACAGGTCCTACAATGAGCAGTACTTC
TRBJ2-6,TRBV13,few,-,CASSLRGMGANVLTF,TGTGCCAGCAGCTTACGGGGAATGGGGGCCAACGTCCTGACTTTC
TRBJ2-7,TRBV27,-,-,CASSRLTPGEQYF,TGTGCCAGCAGCCGTTTGACACCGGGCGAGCAGTACTTC
TRBJ1-5,TRBV5-1,-,-,CASSFASDQPQHF,TGCGCCAGCAGCTTTGCGTCGGATCAGCCCCAGCATTTT
TRBJ2-7,TRBV16,-,TRBD2,CASSQSLLAGLHEQYF,TGTGCCAGCAGCCAATCGTTGCTAGCGGGACTTCACGAGCAGTACTTC
TRBJ2-3,TRBV20-1,many,TRBD2,CRPGVRAGGGSTDTQYF,TGCAGGCCCGGGGTTCGAGCGGGGGGGGGGAGCACAGATACGCAGTATTTT
TRBJ2-5,TRBV7-9,few,-,CASSLAYQETQYF,TGTGCCAGCAGCTTAGCGTACCAAGAGACCCAGTACTTC
TRBJ1-2,TRBV7-2,-,-,CASSLAIAERGYTF,TGTGCCAGCAGCTTAGCGATCGCAGAGAGGGGCTACACCTTC
TRBJ2-7,TRBV20-1,-,-,CSALGGLSYEQYF,TGCAGTGCCCTCGGCGGGTTATCGTACGAGCAGTACTTC
TRBJ2-5,TRBV28,-,-,CASSPTRAKTQYF,TGTGCCAGCAGTCCGACCAGGGCGAAGACCCAGTACTTC
TRBJ1-5,TRBV3-1,-,TRBD1,CASSQAGQGHQPQHF,TGTGCCAGCAGCCAGGCCGGACAGGGACATCAGCCCCAGCATTTT
TRBJ2-7,TRBV20-1,-,TRBD1,CSASDRGPAYEQYF,TGCAGTGCTAGTGACAGGGGGCCAGCCTACGAGCAGTACTTC
TRBJ1-2,TRBV6-6,-,-,CASKEPYGYTF,TGTGCCAGCAAGGAGCCCTATGGCTACACCTTC
TRBJ2-3,TRBV4-3,-,-,CASSQEGIVVHPDTQYF,TGCGCCAGCAGCCAAGAAGGAATCGTGGTCCACCCAGATACGCAGTATTTT
TRBJ2-3,TRBV20-1,-,TRBD2,CSARETGLAGVSSTDTQYF,TGCAGTGCTAGAGAAACCGGACTAGCGGGAGTGTCTAGCACAGATACGCAGTATTTT
TRBJ2-1,TRBV5-6,-,-,CASTRDPLNNEQFF,TGTGCCAGCACCAGGGACCCCCTCAATAATGAGCAGTTCTTC
TRBJ2-5,TRBV3-1,-,-,CASSQGGWILTQYF,TGTGCCAGCAGCCAAGGGGGTTGGATTCTGACGCAGTACTTC
TRBJ2-1,TRBV24-1,-,TRBD2,CATSDSTRGTSGYNEQFF,TGTGCCACCAGTGATTCAACCCGAGGGACTAGCGGATACAATGAGCAGTTCTTC
TRBJ2-7,TRBV6-1,many,TRBD1,CASSESGTGSYEQYF,TGTGCCAGCAGTGAATCCGGGACAGGGTCCTACGAGCAGTACTTC
TRBJ1-1,TRBV9,-,TRBD1,CASSIEGALPTEAFF,TGTGCCAGCTCGATTGAGGGGGCGTTACCGACTGAAGCTTTCTTT